The 10 T cell receptor beta chains below all came from one sample that was sequenced in a study of CD8 T cells in ankylosing spondylitis (dated by TCRdb to 2015 to 2018). The paper's findings and limits, for the study overall: Blood from ankylosing spondylitis patients appeared to be characterized by a TCR beta motif composed of eight or nine highly homologous amino acid variants.

Libraries were made using 5' RACE. Sequencing instrument: Illumina HiSeq 2500. Using fastp at Q25 and MiXCR, TCRdb reprocessed the public reads and kept productive beta chains. Every CDR3 protein is listed once, alongside the most common genes and DNA of its rows. This sample gives some 240,000 distinct CDR3 sequences in total; roughly 6.6% of them show up just once. Of the sample, 11% to 15% is held by the ten largest clones. Their specific antigens are unknown. The sample was blood, either unsorted or a sorted T cell fraction (not recorded which). These receptors originate from a male donor with ankylosing spondylitis.

This clonotype showed up many times. CDR3 bases: TGTGCCAGCAGTCTAACAGAAATTAATCAGCCCCAGCATTTT. As protein: CASSLTEINQPQHF. V and J are TRBV12-3 or TRBV12-4 and TRBJ1-5; no clear D gene. This CDR3 has 14 amino acids. V dropped 5 bases and J dropped 4 bases, with 12 bases sitting between them.

This clonotype was observed at least ten times. This chain uses TRBV29-1 with TRBJ1-2; 7 nucleotides match TRBD1. The CDR3 is 13 residues long. Germline CDR1 and CDR2: SQVTM and ANQGSEA. V dropped 4 bases and J dropped 5; count of bases not matched to a gene: 7. CDR3 in DNA: TGCAGCGTTGGGGGGGGACAGTTGTATGGCTACACCTTC. Its protein is CSVGGGQLYGYTF. The complete variable domain, with remaining parts taken from reference TRBV29-1 and TRBJ1-2, reads SAVISQKPSRDICQRGTSLTIQCQVDSQVTMMFWYRQQPGQSLTLIATANQGSEATYESGFVIDKFPISRPNLTFSTLTVSNMSPEDSSIYLCSVGGGQLYGYTFGSGTRLTVV.

This clonotype was detected many times. The chain recombines TRBV14 with TRBJ2-1, with D possibly being TRBD2 (6 bases). The V gene lost 3 bases and the J gene lost 0 bases, with 15 bases spanning the gap. The germline V gene encodes CDR1 SGHDN and CDR2 FVKESK. This CDR3 is built from 17 residues. CDR3 DNA sequence: TGTGCCAGCAGCCAGAGGGTCCGGGGAGGCTCCTACAATGAGCAGTTCTTC. Translation gives CASSQRVRGGSYNEQFF.

This chain connects TRBV7-9 to TRBJ1-1; D gene unclear. Germline CDR1 and CDR2: SEHNR and FQNEAQ (reference sequence). The V gene lost 1 base and the J gene lost 3 bases, with 9 bases spanning the gap. The CDR3 is 14 amino acids. In DNA form, the CDR3 reads TGTGCCAGCAGCTTAGATGCGGTGGACACTGAAGCTTTCTTT. Translated, it gives CASSLDAVDTEAFF.

This clonotype has ten or more counts. The gene calls are TRBV28 and TRBJ2-2; D is undetermined. Germline CDR1 and CDR2: MDHEN and SYDVKM. This CDR3 has 16 residues. Deletions cut 6 bases from V and 6 bases from J, with 20 bases between. The CDR3 DNA follows: TGTGCCAGCAGCTACCCCCGCCCTTCTTCAGCCGGGGAGCTGTTTTTT. Residues: CASSYPRPSSAGELFF. Complete variable domain (other parts from reference TRBV28 and TRBJ2-2): DVKVTQSSRYLVKRTGEKVFLECVQDMDHENMFWYRQDPGLGLRLIYFSYDVKMKEKGDIPEGYSVSREKKERFSLILESASTNQTSMYLCASSYPRPSSAGELFFGEGSRLTVL.

This clonotype was observed at least ten times. V is TRBV4-3 and J is TRBJ1-1, with a tentative D call TRBD1 (6 bases). Germline CDR1 and CDR2: LGHNA and YSLEER. CDR3 length: 16 residues. V was clipped by 4 bases and J by 0 bases, with 15 bases between them. The CDR3 reads CASSRSGHQMNTEAFF. In nucleotides, the CDR3 is TGCGCCAGCAGCCGCTCGGGACACCAAATGAACACTGAAGCTTTCTTT.

This clonotype was detected many times. The V call is TRBV5-8, the J call TRBJ2-2, with D hard to call. The germline V gene encodes CDR1 SGHTS and CDR2 YDEGEE. V lost 4 bases, J lost 8 bases, and 9 bases lay in between. There are 12 residues in the CDR3. The DNA for the CDR3 is TGTGCCAGCAGCCCCGGTGGAGGGGAGCTGTTTTTT. Protein: CASSPGGGELFF.

This clonotype was counted at least ten times. The chain joins TRBV21-1 to TRBJ1-3. TRBV21-1 is an annotated pseudogene. The CDR3 spans 13 residues. CDR3 amino acids: CASSKDFRQSIYF. DNA of the CDR3: TGTGCCAGCAGCAAAGATTTCCGACAATCCATATATTTT.

This sequence joins TRBV19 and TRBJ2-1; TRBD2 matches 11 bases. This CDR3 comprises 15 residues. Germline trimming cut 0 bases from V and 6 bases from J; bases unmatched to any gene: 1. CDR1 and CDR2 from the germline V gene are LNHDA and SQIVND (reference sequence). CDR3 DNA sequence: TGTGCCAGTAGTATAGACCTAGCGGGGGGCAATGAGCAGTTCTTC. Its protein product is CASSIDLAGGNEQFF.

This clonotype was observed at least ten times. The CDR3 region is CARQGPPTNYGYTF. The CDR3 DNA follows: TGTGCCAGACAGGGACCGCCGACCAACTATGGCTACACCTTC. The V and J genes are TRBV2 and TRBJ1-2, with D tentatively TRBD1 (6 bases). The CDR3 covers 14 residues. V was clipped by 9 bases and J by 2 bases, with 16 bases between them. Germline values: CDR1 SNHLY, CDR2 FYNNEI.